Presented here are 29 T cell receptor beta chains from one specimen sequenced in a study of blood T cells in healthy people across ages. A J-beta primer mix and a sample-barcoded 5' primer were used in a second PCR of about 7 to 11 cycles. Each CDR3 protein gets one entry after TCRdb re-called the 5' RACE reads with MiXCR. The sample holds roughly 2 million distinct CDR3 sequences, 49% seen once. Sequenced sample: blood. The receptors were sampled from a middle-aged woman in good health.

The chain recombines TRBV6-5 with TRBJ1-5, with D perhaps matching TRBD1 (6 bases). Germline CDR1 is MNHEY and CDR2 is SVGAGI. The CDR3 length is 13 residues. Trimming removed 7 bases from V and 7 bases from J, with 14 bases in between. The CDR3 sequence is CASNTGIGQPQHF. Here the CDR3 DNA reads TGTGCCAGCAATACAGGGATAGGCCAGCCCCAGCATTTT.

J is TRBJ2-7 and V is TRBV20-1; TRBD2 might be the D (6 bases). Germline lookup yields CDR1 DFQATT and CDR2 SNEGSKA (reference sequence). The CDR3 runs 14 residues. Trimming removed 3 bases from V and 7 bases from J, with 19 bases in between. In DNA, the CDR3 is TGCAGTGCTAGCCGGGACTCCCTAGTTAGGGAGCAGTACTTC. Its translation is CSASRDSLVREQYF.

The chain recombines TRBV6-6 with TRBJ1-1; 8 nucleotides match TRBD1. Germline V gene sequence: CDR1 MNHNY, CDR2 SVGAGI (reference sequence). This CDR3 comprises 14 residues. The trim removed 7 bases at V and 6 bases at J, leaving 10 bases unmatched. CDR3 sequence (DNA): TGTGCCAGCATATACAAGGGACAGGTCTCTGAAGCTTTCTTT. Translated, it gives CASIYKGQVSEAFF.

This clonotype was detected a few times. The chain carries TRBV6-1 and TRBJ1-2; 7 bases align to TRBD1. The CDR3 runs 12 residues. Trimming took 8 bases from V and 8 from J; bases not matched to a gene: 8. Germline CDR1 reads MNHNS; CDR2 reads SASEGT. CDR3 in amino acids: CASWDSASGYTF. The DNA for the CDR3 is TGTGCCAGCTGGGACAGTGCGAGCGGCTACACCTTC.

This sequence joins TRBV5-1 and TRBJ2-1; D gene unclear. This CDR3 is built from 14 residues. Trimming shortened V by 0 bases and J by 7 bases, and 11 bases separated the two germline ends. CDR1 is SGHRS and CDR2 is YFSETQ in the germline V gene. This CDR3 reads CASSLALLTNEQFF. CDR3 nucleotide sequence: TGCGCCAGCAGCTTGGCCCTACTCACAAATGAGCAGTTCTTC.

This clonotype has just a few counts. The chain uses TRBV28 and TRBJ2-4; 9 bases fit TRBD1. V lost 8 bases to trimming and J lost 13 bases; unmatched junction nucleotides: 3. Germline V gives CDR1 MDHEN, CDR2 SYDVKM. The CDR3 loop spans 10 amino acids. The chain's CDR3 is CASRQGEQYF. The DNA of the CDR3 is TGTGCCAGCCGACAGGGGGAGCAGTACTTC. Filled out from reference TRBV28 and TRBJ2-4, the complete variable domain reads DVKVTQSSRYLVKRTGEKVFLECVQDMDHENMFWYRQDPGLGLRLIYFSYDVKMKEKGDIPEGYSVSREKKERFSLILESASTNQTSMYLCASRQGEQYFGAGTRLSVL.

The chain couples TRBV6-5 to TRBJ2-1; 8 bases match TRBD2. This CDR3 contains 13 residues. Germline V CDR1 and CDR2: MNHEY, SVGAGI. V was clipped by 8 bases and J by 3 bases; unmatched bases: 3. CDR3 bases: TGTGCCAGCGGAGGGACTAGCTACAATGAGCAGTTCTTC. Its translation is CASGGTSYNEQFF.

In this sample, this clonotype turned up a few times. The chain couples TRBV29-1 to TRBJ2-1; D is perhaps TRBD1 (6 bases). Germline V gene sequence: CDR1 SQVTM, CDR2 ANQGSEA. V dropped 5 bases and J dropped 2 bases, with 16 bases sitting between them. The CDR3 has 15 amino acids. CDR3 DNA: TGCAGCGTTAATACAGGGCTCTCCACCTACAATGAGCAGTTCTTC. Protein: CSVNTGLSTYNEQFF.

V and J are TRBV28 and TRBJ2-5; no clear D. V was pared by 7 bases and J by 7 bases, with 13 bases between. Germline V gene data show CDR1 as MDHEN and CDR2 as SYDVKM. This CDR3 region has 12 residues. As DNA, the CDR3 is TGTGCCAGCACCCCAGGATACGGGACCCAGTACTTC. This sequence encodes CASTPGYGTQYF.

CDR3 sequence: CASSPRGRYNSPLHF. The CDR3 coding sequence is TGTGCCAGCAGCCCACGGGGGAGGTACAATTCACCCCTCCACTTT. This sequence joins TRBV14 and TRBJ1-6; weak D call: TRBD1 (5 bases). CDR3 length: 15 amino acids. Germline CDR1 reads SGHDN; CDR2 reads FVKESK. V lost 4 bases and J 7 bases, leaving 14 bases between the germline ends.

This clonotype was found a few times. The gene calls are TRBV20-1 and TRBJ2-3; D is perhaps TRBD1 or TRBD2 (6 bases each). Trimming stripped 5 bases from V and 0 bases from J, with 12 bases between. Per the germline V gene, CDR1 is DFQATT and CDR2 is SNEGSKA (reference sequence). The length of the CDR3 is 14 residues. The CDR3 reads CSAGRGDSTDTQYF. The CDR3 DNA reads as TGCAGTGCTGGAAGGGGGGACAGCACAGATACGCAGTATTTT.

Turning to this clonotype: A read error is likely, as this CDR3 ends without the conserved phenylalanine or tryptophan. The chain links TRBV5-1 to TRBJ2-1; TRBD2 aligns across 14 bases. Trimming took 3 bases from V and 6 from J; bases not matched to a gene: 8. Germline V gene sequence: CDR1 SGHRS, CDR2 YFSETQ. This CDR3 comprises 17 residues. The CDR3: CASSSGGTSGGRNEQFL. CDR3 bases: TGCGCCAGCAGCTCGGGTGGGACTAGCGGGGGACGCAATGAGCAGTTCCTC.

The chain carries TRBV9 and TRBJ2-6; TRBD2 is a possible D gene (5 bases). The CDR3 contains 17 residues. Germline CDR1 is SGDLS and CDR2 is YYNGEE. V lost 0 bases to trimming and J lost 0 bases, with 10 bases between them. The CDR3 loop is CASSVGSGYSGANVLTF. Written as DNA, the CDR3 is TGTGCCAGCAGCGTAGGCAGCGGATACTCTGGGGCCAACGTCCTGACTTTC.

V gene TRBV15 combines with J gene TRBJ2-6, with D perhaps matching TRBD1 or TRBD2 (5 bases each). Trimming left V 2 bases short and J 2 bases short, with 7 bases between. Germline V gives CDR1 LNHNV, CDR2 YYDKDF (reference sequence). The CDR3 spans 15 residues. CDR3 region: CATSRQGAGANVLTF. The CDR3 coding sequence is TGTGCCACCAGCAGACAGGGAGCTGGGGCCAACGTCCTGACTTTC.

The V and J genes are TRBV27 and TRBJ1-4; weak D call: TRBD1 (5 bases). CDR3 size: 14 residues. Germline CDR1 MNHEY, CDR2 SMNVEV (reference sequence). V was pared by 5 bases and J by 5 bases, with 12 bases between. The CDR3: CASSPWGLNEKLFF. CDR3 DNA sequence: TGTGCCAGCAGTCCCTGGGGCCTCAATGAAAAACTGTTTTTT.

A few counts support this clonotype. V is TRBV4-2 and J is TRBJ2-5; no firm D call. The V gene lost 1 base and the J gene lost 7 bases, with 13 bases spanning the gap. This CDR3 comprises 14 residues. Germline-derived CDR1 and CDR2 are LGHNA and YNFKEQ. CDR3 in DNA: TGTGCCAGCAGCCAAGGTTTGCCCCTGGGGACCCAGTACTTC. This encodes CASSQGLPLGTQYF.

The gene calls are TRBV6-1 and TRBJ2-4; D might be TRBD1 (6 bases). The J call may be in error: the DNA end matches TRBJ2-7 better. Germline CDR1 is MNHNS and CDR2 is SASEGT. This CDR3 has 14 residues. The CDR3 bases are TGTGCCAGCATAGACAGGCCCTTTACCTACGAGCAGTACTTC. As protein: CASIDRPFTYEQYF.

The chain carries TRBV5-1 and TRBJ2-5; the D is unclear. CDR3 length: 14 residues. V was trimmed by 2 bases and J by 4 bases, leaving 12 bases between them. Germline V CDR1 and CDR2: SGHRS, YFSETQ. The CDR3 here is CASSFGPGRETQYF. The CDR3 DNA reads as TGCGCCAGCAGCTTCGGACCAGGCCGAGAGACCCAGTACTTC.

This clonotype was seen more than once but under ten times. The chain uses TRBV29-1 and TRBJ2-1, with 10 positions matching TRBD1. This CDR3 has 14 residues. Trimming took 8 bases from V and 6 from J; bases not matched to a gene: 10. Germline V CDR1 and CDR2: SQVTM, ANQGSEA. The CDR3 reads CSTRDRGSSNEQFF. Written as DNA, the CDR3 is TGCAGCACCCGGGACAGGGGAAGTAGCAATGAGCAGTTCTTC.

V usage is TRBV4-2 and J usage is TRBJ2-3; TRBD2 matches 7 bases. Germline V gene lookup returns CDR1 LGHNA and CDR2 YNFKEQ. V lost 0 bases and J lost 0; bases outside the gene matches: 3. This CDR3 has 16 amino acids. Here the CDR3 reads CASSQEKRGSTDTQYF. CDR3 nucleotide sequence: TGTGCCAGCAGCCAAGAGAAGCGGGGTAGCACAGATACGCAGTATTTT.

The V call is TRBV11-1, the J call TRBJ1-2; D is undetermined. CDR1 is SGHAT and CDR2 is FQDESV in the germline V gene (reference sequence). Trimming left V 3 bases short and J 8 bases short, with 13 bases between. The length of the CDR3 is 13 residues. The CDR3 bases are TGTGCCAGCAGCTTCGACGGGCGGGGAGGCTACACCTTC. It is translated as CASSFDGRGGYTF.

V and J are TRBV5-1 and TRBJ2-5, with TRBD1 matching 9 bases. The J call is uncertain, as TRBJ2-7 better fits the DNA end. Germline-derived CDR1 and CDR2 are SGHRS and YFSETQ. This CDR3 region has 14 residues. The CDR3 nucleotides are TGCGCCAGCAGCTTAAACGGACAGGGGAACGAGCAGTACTTC. Residues: CASSLNGQGNEQYF.

This clonotype was detected once. The rearrangement uses TRBV20-1 and TRBJ2-3; D possibly corresponds to TRBD2 (7 bases). There are 18 residues in the CDR3. Germline V gene data show CDR1 as DFQATT and CDR2 as SNEGSKA (reference sequence). The V gene lost 3 bases and the J gene lost 1 base, with 23 bases spanning the gap. CDR3 DNA sequence: TGCAGTGCTAGGGGTCGGCAGGGGTCCCTAGCGGGCACAGATACGCAGTATTTT. Its protein product is CSARGRQGSLAGTDTQYF.

This chain links TRBV7-9 with TRBJ1-4; D gene unclear. CDR3 length equals 15 residues. Deletions cut 3 bases from V and 0 bases from J, with 8 bases between. Germline V gene sequence: CDR1 SEHNR, CDR2 FQNEAQ (reference sequence). The DNA of the CDR3 is TGTGCCAGCAGCTTGGGAATTACAACTAATGAAAAACTGTTTTTT. It is translated as CASSLGITTNEKLFF.

This clonotype was picked up a small number of times. A junction end diverges from the germline sequence, so it may reflect a read error. The chain joins TRBV5-5 to TRBJ2-6, with D uncertain. The length of the CDR3 is 16 residues. The germline gives CDR1 SGHKS, CDR2 YYEKEE (reference sequence). The CDR3 protein is CASSLIGNSGTNVLTF. The CDR3 DNA follows: TGTGCCAGCAGCTTGATAGGGAACTCTGGGACCAACGTCCTGACTTTC.

Here the CDR3 reads CASSYTPPAGNVYEQYF. The CDR3 DNA reads TGTGCCAGCAGTTACACGCCACCTGCAGGGAATGTCTACGAGCAGTACTTC. J is TRBJ2-7 and V is TRBV6-5, with D maybe TRBD1 (5 bases). CDR1 and CDR2 (germline): MNHEY, SVGAGI. Trimming pared 2 bases from V and 3 bases from J, leaving 20 bases between. The CDR3 loop spans 17 amino acids.

The CDR3 protein is CASRPPGSYNEQFF. The CDR3 DNA reads as TGTGCCAGCCGGCCCCCCGGATCCTACAATGAGCAGTTCTTC. This chain connects TRBV7-9 to TRBJ2-1; no definite D call. The CDR3 extends over 14 amino acids. Germline V lookup: CDR1 SEHNR, CDR2 FQNEAQ (reference sequence). Trimming pared 8 bases from V and 1 base from J, leaving 12 bases between.

This chain joins TRBV4-3 and TRBJ2-7; 10 nucleotides line up with TRBD2. There are 17 residues in the CDR3. V dropped 1 base and J dropped 1; count of bases not matched to a gene: 7. Germline assignment: CDR1 LGHNA and CDR2 YSLEER. CDR3 region: CASSQGLAGAPSYEQYF. The CDR3 DNA reads TGCGCCAGCAGCCAAGGTCTAGCGGGGGCCCCATCCTACGAGCAGTACTTC.

The chain uses TRBV28 and TRBJ2-1; 12 nucleotides line up with TRBD2. V lost 6 bases to trimming and J lost 4 bases; unmatched junction nucleotides: 7. Germline V gene sequence: CDR1 MDHEN, CDR2 SYDVKM. This CDR3 spans 16 amino acids. Written as DNA, the CDR3 is TGTGCCAGCAGGATCCTAGCGGGGGGGCCATACAATGAGCAGTTCTTC. This gives the protein CASRILAGGPYNEQFF.